There are many counts of the clone carrying this TCR beta chain. Its specificity is not known. Germline V gene data show CDR1 as ENHRY and CDR2 as SYGVKD. Trimming removed 8 bases from V and 6 bases from J, with 13 bases in between. The CDR3 runs 12 residues. Unique molecular identifiers were used to barcode this TCRbeta library. TCRdb ran MiXCR on the PCR reads and lists one entry per CDR3 protein. Here the sample spans roughly 100,000 distinct CDR3 sequences, around 7.8% being singletons. The data belong to a study of T-cell reconstitution after alpha-beta-depleted transplantation in children. General study results and limits: Reported findings indicate that, about two months after transplant, alpha-beta T cells came from several hundred expanded clones, which were derived from non-depleted graft cells. T cells produced anew were the main source of T-cell counts and diversity one year after transplant. From surviving recipient T cells and thymic progenitors came the high day-60 TCRbeta diversity observed in some patients.

The sample was PBMCs, taken before TCRalphabeta/CD19-depleted stem cell transplant. The chain is built from TRBV10-3 and TRBJ1-2; perhaps TRBD1 as D (5 bases). The TCR comes from a boy younger than 10 with acute lymphoblastic leukemia, due to receive a stem cell transplant. The CDR3: CAIEGLRDGYTF. In nucleotides, the CDR3 is TGTGCCATCGAGGGGCTTAGGGATGGCTACACCTTC.